The present entry profiles one T cell receptor beta chain with its context. Per the study methods: Nucleated cell counts were estimated from reference gene primer amplification. Sequencing was performed with immunoSEQ multiplex PCR; in TCRdb, only in-frame clones are kept and a portion is missing. V and J calls and clone size are those listed in that table; D and trimming were worked out from the DNA. The table has under 300,000 clones, roughly 91% seen once. These data originate in a study of blood T cell repertoires in COVID-19. About the research overall: Spain, Italy and the United States supplied samples that represented acute and convalescent COVID-19. PBMCs, B-cell-depleted T cells, or T cells provided the cDNA or gDNA that made up the material.

Per germline, CDR1 LGHDT and CDR2 YNNKEL (reference sequence). V was pared by 0 bases and J by 4 bases, with 6 bases between. This CDR3 has 13 amino acids. Patients of the Seattle cohort, enrolled during active infection, were followed longitudinally. The chain links TRBV3-1 (or the pseudogene TRBV3-2) to TRBJ2-5; unclear D gene. Sample: peripheral blood. This TCR was sampled from a man aged 25 to 40 with COVID-19, enrolled during active disease. The CDR3 sequence is CASSQDLGETQYF. The CDR3 DNA sequence: TGTGCCAGCAGCCAAGATCTAGGAGAGACCCAGTACTTC.